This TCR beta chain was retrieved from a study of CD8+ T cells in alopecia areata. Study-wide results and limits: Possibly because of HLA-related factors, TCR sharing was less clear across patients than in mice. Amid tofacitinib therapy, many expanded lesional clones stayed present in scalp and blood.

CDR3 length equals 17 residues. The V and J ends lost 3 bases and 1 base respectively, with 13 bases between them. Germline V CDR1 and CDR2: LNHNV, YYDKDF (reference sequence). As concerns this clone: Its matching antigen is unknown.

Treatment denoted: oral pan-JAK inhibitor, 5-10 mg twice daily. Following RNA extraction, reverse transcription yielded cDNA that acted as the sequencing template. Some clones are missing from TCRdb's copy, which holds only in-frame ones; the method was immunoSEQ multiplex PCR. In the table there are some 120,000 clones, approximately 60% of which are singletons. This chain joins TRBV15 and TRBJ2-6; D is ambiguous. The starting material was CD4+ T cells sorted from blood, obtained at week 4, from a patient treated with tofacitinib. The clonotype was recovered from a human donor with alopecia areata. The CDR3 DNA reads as TGTGCCACCAGCAGGAGTCAAGGTTCTTCTGGGGCCAACGTCCTGACTTTC. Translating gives CATSRSQGSSGANVLTF.